This T cell receptor (beta chain) stems from a study of a mutant IDH1 vaccine in newly diagnosed glioma. Background on the study: The first vaccination came 4-6 weeks after radiotherapy alone, or with temozolomide cycles. Most patients had radiochemotherapy with temozolomide before enrollment; others had one alone.

Broader study findings: Patients mounted vaccine-induced immune responses in 80% to 95% of cases.

Produced via immunoSEQ multiplex PCR; TCRdb's table is partial and in-frame only. The sample lists 50,000 to 65,000 clones, less than 65% occurring once. As for time point: week 47, end of study. The content of each vaccine dose was 300 ug of mutant IDH1 20-mer peptide, and topical imiquimod accompanied it. The astrocytomas were IDH1-mutant, ATRX-negative, and WHO grade 3 or 4. About this clone itself: Its specificity is not known.

Source: peripheral blood mononuclear cells (PBMCs), taken from a glioma patient whose treatment included an IDH1 peptide vaccine. This receptor was obtained from a man aged 40-49 years with glioma. Some clones in this sample may be carry-over from other donors' samples.

The chain's CDR3 is CAWEAGGEYNEQFF. DNA of the CDR3: TGTGCCTGGGAAGCGGGGGGGGAATACAATGAGCAGTTCTTC. This chain links TRBV30 with TRBJ2-1; 10 positions agree with TRBD2. Germline loops: CDR1 GTSNPN, CDR2 SVGIG (reference sequence). The V segment lost 5 bases and the J segment 4 bases; nucleotides outside the gene matches: 5. The CDR3 consists of 14 residues.